These 26 T cell receptor beta chains originate from one sample sequenced in a study of T cells in Graves' hyperthyroidism and ophthalmopathy. Researchers took RNA transcripts and amplified the TCR beta CDR3 regions from them. A set of HTBI primers served as the primers for a first-round RT-PCR of the TCR CDR3. MiXCR was run by TCRdb on the multiplex PCR reads, yielding one entry per CDR3 protein. The sample carries 600,000 to 700,000 distinct CDR3 sequences, under 15% recorded once. Sequencing was done on a sample of blood. These receptors all come from a woman in her forties with Graves' ophthalmopathy.

This clonotype was counted many times. The chain couples TRBV30 to TRBJ1-1; 8 nucleotides agree with TRBD1. Losses at the gene ends were 2 bases for V and 2 bases for J; bases not matched to a gene: 7. Germline CDR1 and CDR2: GTSNPN and SVGIG (reference sequence). This CDR3 comprises 15 residues. DNA of the CDR3: TGTGCCTGGAGTCTACCACAGGGGGTAAACACTGAAGCTTTCTTT. This gives the protein CAWSLPQGVNTEAFF.

Ten or more counts support this clonotype. V is TRBV20-1 and J is TRBJ1-5; TRBD1 might be the D (6 bases). CDR1 is DFQATT, CDR2 SNEGSKA, per germline (reference sequence). CDR3 length: 15 amino acids. V gave up 1 base and J gave up 3 bases, with 13 bases separating them. This chain's CDR3 is CSARVGQTLNQPQHF. The CDR3 nucleotides are TGCAGTGCTAGAGTTGGACAGACCCTCAATCAGCCCCAGCATTTT.

This clonotype was counted ten times or more. The chain carries TRBV13 and TRBJ2-7, with D possibly being TRBD2 (6 bases). V lost 0 bases, J lost 3 bases, and 15 bases lay in between. Germline CDR1 reads PRHDT; CDR2 reads FYEKMQ (reference sequence). This CDR3 has 16 residues. In nucleotides, the CDR3 is TGTGCCAGCAGCTTAGGTGGGAGGACCTGGTACTACGAGCAGTACTTC. This translates into CASSLGGRTWYYEQYF.

This clonotype was counted at least ten times. The chain links TRBV4-1 to TRBJ2-7; 11 positions match TRBD1. Per the germline V gene, CDR1 is MGHRA and CDR2 is YSYEKL. The CDR3 is 15 residues long. V lost 4 bases to trimming and J lost 3 bases; unmatched junction nucleotides: 5. The CDR3 reads CASSPEGQGVYEQYF. The CDR3, as DNA: TGCGCCAGCAGCCCAGAGGGACAGGGGGTCTACGAGCAGTACTTC.

This clonotype was found many times. The rearrangement links TRBV10-3 to TRBJ1-3, with D uncertain. The CDR3 extends over 12 amino acids. Germline V gene data show CDR1 as ENHRY and CDR2 as SYGVKD. V was shortened by 3 bases and J by 0 bases, with 0 bases between the two germline ends. CDR3 amino acids: CAISDSGNTIYF. The CDR3 nucleotides read TGTGCCATCAGTGACTCTGGAAACACCATATATTTT.

This clonotype was detected ten times or more. The chain recombines TRBV19 with TRBJ1-5; 9 nucleotides match TRBD1. The CDR3 contains 16 residues. Germline CDR1 and CDR2: LNHDA and SQIVND (reference sequence). After removal of 5 bases from V and 6 bases from J, the junction contained 11 bases not matched to a gene. As DNA, the CDR3 is TGTGCCAGTAGTGCATGGCCGGGACAGGGATCTCAGCCCCAGCATTTT. It encodes CASSAWPGQGSQPQHF. Complete variable domain (other parts from reference TRBV19 and TRBJ1-5): DGGITQSPKYLFRKEGQNVTLSCEQNLNHDAMYWYRQDPGQGLRLIYYSQIVNDFQKGDIAEGYSVSREKKESFPLTVTSAQKNPTAFYLCASSAWPGQGSQPQHFGDGTRLSIL.

Many counts were recorded for this clonotype. This chain joins TRBV12-3 or TRBV12-4 and TRBJ1-1; 9 bases are shared with TRBD1. The CDR3 spans 13 residues. The V segment lost 6 bases and the J segment 5 bases; nucleotides outside the gene matches: 4. This CDR3 is CASRTGGRTEAFF. The CDR3 DNA follows: TGTGCCAGCAGAACAGGGGGCCGGACTGAAGCTTTCTTT.

This clonotype has a count of ten or more. This chain links TRBV12-3 or TRBV12-4 with TRBJ1-5; D remains unclear. V was cut by 2 bases and J by 5 bases, with 10 bases left in between. The CDR3 is 14 residues long. The CDR3 coding sequence is TGTGCCAGCAGTTTATCTTTATACTATCAGCCCCAGCATTTT. Residues: CASSLSLYYQPQHF.

This chain uses TRBV19 with TRBJ1-1; D call uncertain. CDR3 size: 13 residues. The germline V and J ends were trimmed by 0 bases and 4 bases, with 6 bases remaining between them. The germline CDR1 and CDR2 sequences are LNHDA and SQIVND (reference sequence). For the CDR3, the DNA is TGTGCCAGTAGTATAGAACGCTTCACTGAAGCTTTCTTT. This encodes CASSIERFTEAFF.

This clonotype was observed many times. The V gene is TRBV12-3 or TRBV12-4, the J gene TRBJ2-7; 8 nucleotides match TRBD2. This CDR3 has 15 residues. With V trimmed by 2 bases and J by 0 bases, 3 bases remained unmatched. This CDR3 is CASSLSSGHSYEQYF. The CDR3 DNA sequence: TGTGCCAGCAGTTTATCTAGCGGGCACTCCTACGAGCAGTACTTC.

This clonotype was seen at least ten times. The chain has TRBV10-3 and TRBJ2-5; D might be TRBD1 (5 bases). The CDR3 is 15 residues long. CDR1 is ENHRY, CDR2 SYGVKD, per germline. The germline V and J ends were trimmed by 5 bases and 4 bases, with 17 bases remaining between them. CDR3: CAISSSTGEVETQYF. CDR3 DNA: TGTGCCATCAGTTCCTCTACAGGAGAGGTAGAGACCCAGTACTTC.

There are many counts of this clonotype. The gene calls are TRBV9 and TRBJ1-2; maybe TRBD1 (6 bases). The CDR3 is made up of 17 amino acids. Germline-derived CDR1 and CDR2 are SGDLS and YYNGEE. Trimming stripped 3 bases from V and 0 bases from J, with 18 bases between. CDR3 coding DNA: TGTGCCAGCAGCGCTGGATTCGGGACAAACCCTAACTATGGCTACACCTTC. It codes for CASSAGFGTNPNYGYTF.

This clonotype has ten or more counts. This chain connects TRBV19 to TRBJ1-1, with D unclear. CDR1 and CDR2 from the germline V gene are LNHDA and SQIVND (reference sequence). The CDR3 extends over 14 amino acids. With 5 bases removed from V and 1 base from J, the gap between germline ends came to 11 bases. CDR3 residues: CASSPRHPNTEAFF. The CDR3 DNA reads as TGTGCCAGTAGTCCCAGGCACCCGAACACTGAAGCTTTCTTT.

This clonotype was recorded many times. The gene calls are TRBV5-8 and TRBJ1-1; D gene uncertain. CDR1 is SGHTS and CDR2 is YDEGEE in the germline V gene. The ends were cut back, 0 bases at V and 0 bases at J, with 9 bases in the middle. The CDR3 is 15 residues long. CDR3 sequence reads: CASSLAGSLNTEAFF. In nucleotides, the CDR3 is TGTGCCAGCAGCTTGGCTGGCAGCTTGAACACTGAAGCTTTCTTT.

This clonotype has ten or more counts. CDR3 nucleotides: TGTGCCAGCAGTTCCGGGATGCGGGAAAAACTGTTTTTT. Protein sequence: CASSSGMREKLFF. This rearrangement joins TRBV28 to TRBJ1-4; no firm D call. The CDR3 extends over 13 amino acids. V lost 4 bases, J lost 8 bases, and 11 bases lay in between. CDR1 MDHEN and CDR2 SYDVKM come from the germline V gene. Complete variable domain (other parts from reference TRBV28 and TRBJ1-4): DVKVTQSSRYLVKRTGEKVFLECVQDMDHENMFWYRQDPGLGLRLIYFSYDVKMKEKGDIPEGYSVSREKKERFSLILESASTNQTSMYLCASSSGMREKLFFGSGTQLSVL.

There are many counts of this clonotype. The rearrangement links TRBV10-2 to TRBJ1-1, with no clear D. The CDR3 covers 13 residues. Per germline, CDR1 WSHSY and CDR2 SAAADI. With 3 bases removed from V and 2 bases from J, the gap between germline ends came to 7 bases. The CDR3 sequence: CASSERHNTEAFF. CDR3 nucleotides: TGCGCCAGCAGTGAACGGCATAACACTGAAGCTTTCTTT.

V gene TRBV5-6 combines with J gene TRBJ2-7; the match to TRBD1 covers 8 bases. Trimming took 2 bases from V and 5 from J; bases not matched to a gene: 9. CDR1 SGHDT and CDR2 YYEEEE come from the germline V gene. The CDR3 runs to 15 residues. The CDR3 coding sequence is TGTGCCAGCAGCTTACCGACAGGGGCAGTCGACGAGCAGTACTTC. It codes for CASSLPTGAVDEQYF.

This clonotype was seen at least ten times. CDR3 in amino acids: CASKIPGSTEAFF. The CDR3 DNA reads as TGTGCCAGCAAGATTCCAGGGTCCACTGAAGCTTTCTTT. The genes are TRBV6-1 and TRBJ1-1, with D possibly being TRBD1 (5 bases). The CDR3 spans 13 residues. Per the germline V gene, CDR1 is MNHNS and CDR2 is SASEGT. V lost 7 bases and J lost 4, with 13 bases in between.

At least ten counts were recorded for this clonotype. V gene TRBV6-1 combines with J gene TRBJ1-5; the match to TRBD1 covers 9 bases. This CDR3 is built from 13 residues. Germline V CDR1 and CDR2: MNHNS, SASEGT. J lost 6 bases, V lost 6 bases, and 3 bases had no gene match. CDR3 nucleotide sequence: TGTGCCAGCAGAACAGGGGGCGTTCAGCCCCAGCATTTT. It is translated as CASRTGGVQPQHF.

In its sample, this clonotype was seen many times. The rearrangement uses TRBV28 and TRBJ1-1; 7 positions agree with TRBD1. The CDR3 consists of 14 residues. Germline CDR1 is MDHEN and CDR2 is SYDVKM. The J segment lost 5 bases and the V segment lost 6 bases, leaving 9 bases of the junction unmatched. The CDR3 loop reads CASSRPGGKTEAFF. In DNA form, the CDR3 reads TGTGCCAGCAGCCGCCCAGGGGGGAAGACTGAAGCTTTCTTT.

The genes are TRBV6-9 and TRBJ1-1; 9 positions match TRBD1. V lost 1 base to trimming and J lost 3 bases; unmatched junction nucleotides: 9. Germline V CDR1 and CDR2: MNHGY, SVAAGI. The CDR3 has 17 amino acids. The CDR3 DNA reads as TGTGCCAGCAGTTATTTTTCACCGGGACAGGGTTACACTGAAGCTTTCTTT. Its translation: CASSYFSPGQGYTEAFF.

In this sample, this clonotype turned up once. The V call is TRBV12-3 or TRBV12-4, the J call TRBJ2-7; 7 positions agree with TRBD1. This CDR3 has 16 residues. Trimming at V came to 6 bases and at J to 5 bases, leaving 16 bases not matched to a gene. As DNA, the CDR3 is TGTGCCAGCAGCGGGGAGCAAGGGGGCAGACGGAACGAGCAGTACTTC. It encodes CASSGEQGGRRNEQYF.

This clonotype appeared many times. The chain carries TRBV7-8 and TRBJ2-2, with 15 nucleotides matching TRBD2. Unmatched junction bases numbered 10, after V lost 4 bases and J lost 7 bases. The CDR3 extends over 18 amino acids. Germline V gene data show CDR1 as SGHVS and CDR2 as FQNEAQ. The CDR3 DNA reads TGTGCCAGCAGCTCTCCGGGACTAGCGGGAGGCGGGGGCGGGGAGCTGTTTTTT. Its protein product is CASSSPGLAGGGGGELFF. Drawing the rest from reference TRBV7-8 and TRBJ2-2, the complete variable domain is GAGVSQSPRYKVAKRGQDVALRCDPISGHVSLFWYQQALGQGPEFLTYFQNEAQLDKSGLPSDRFFAERPEGSVSTLKIQRTQQEDSAVYLCASSSPGLAGGGGGELFFGEGSRLTVL.

This clonotype has at least ten counts. The gene calls are TRBV27 and TRBJ1-2; 9 bases agree with TRBD1. V lost 5 bases to trimming and J lost 8 bases; unmatched junction nucleotides: 9. Germline V gene data show CDR1 as MNHEY and CDR2 as SMNVEV (reference sequence). The CDR3 is 14 residues long. The CDR3 here is CASSPRTGVGGYTF. In nucleotides, the CDR3 is TGTGCCAGCAGTCCCCGGACAGGGGTAGGCGGCTACACCTTC.

The chain has TRBV20-1 and TRBJ2-5; maybe TRBD2 (6 bases). The CDR3 loop spans 14 amino acids. The V end lost 0 bases, the J end lost 5 bases, and 13 bases lay between the germline ends. Germline lookup yields CDR1 DFQATT and CDR2 SNEGSKA (reference sequence). CDR3 protein: CSARDAASVETQYF. CDR3 nucleotides: TGCAGTGCTAGAGATGCAGCTAGCGTGGAGACCCAGTACTTC.

This clonotype was seen at least ten times. V is TRBV5-5 and J is TRBJ1-1; D is perhaps TRBD1 (6 bases). The CDR3 has 15 amino acids. V was clipped by 0 bases and J by 4 bases, with 13 bases between them. CDR1 and CDR2 (germline): SGHKS, YYEKEE (reference sequence). The CDR3 region is CASSLVEGVGTEAFF. In DNA form, the CDR3 reads TGTGCCAGCAGCTTGGTTGAGGGGGTGGGCACTGAAGCTTTCTTT.